This T cell receptor beta chain was identified during a study of blood T cell repertoires in COVID-19. Clones were sequenced by immunoSEQ multiplex PCR, and TCRdb holds only the in-frame ones, with some missing. The profile shows about 210,000 clones, around 83% of them singletons. The sequence was obtained from a woman aged 50 to 60 with acute or convalescent COVID-19. Sequenced material: peripheral blood.

The DNA for the CDR3 is TGTGCCAGCAGTAGCCCGACAGGAGCCAGGAAGGCTTTCTTT. This gives the protein CASSSPTGARKAFF. The chain joins TRBV28 to TRBJ1-1, with D possibly TRBD1 on 6 matching bases. This CDR3 contains 14 residues. V lost 5 bases and J 11 bases, leaving 21 bases between the germline ends. Looked up from germline, CDR1 is MDHEN and CDR2 is SYDVKM.